This T cell receptor beta chain is drawn from a study of identical twins. With template switching, a universal primer site was added, and the cDNA carried unique molecular identifiers. One entry per CDR3 protein results from TCRdb running MiXCR on the 5' RACE reads. The data contain about 530,000 distinct CDR3 sequences, approximately 20% of them singletons. This clonotype was recorded a few times. What it recognizes is unknown. The germline CDR1 and CDR2 sequences are MNHEY and SMNVEV (reference sequence). There are 15 residues in the CDR3. V shed 6 bases and J 3 bases; nucleotides not matched to a gene: 7. Study-wide findings and caveats: There was more out-of-frame TCR alpha sharing in monozygotic twins than models estimated. Within beta out-of-frame sequences, the excess sharing observed between twins was weaker. Where out-of-frame alpha sequences were twin-shared, they showed excess low generation probability.

These records were also assigned to another study, of yellow fever vaccine responses in identical twins.

The rearrangement joins TRBV27 to TRBJ2-1; 8 bases fit TRBD1. This TCR was recovered from a woman between 18 and 29 years old in good health. Sequenced input: CD4+ T cells sorted from blood. The CDR3 spells CASRIPGQVYNEQFF. The CDR3 DNA reads TGTGCCAGCAGGATCCCGGGACAGGTCTACAATGAGCAGTTCTTC.